The next 6 T cell receptor beta chains were all read from a single sample in a study of shared clonotypes between healthy human individuals. Profiling relied on immunoSEQ multiplex PCR, and the TCRdb table lists in-frame clones only, not all of them. The sample has 600,000 to 700,000 clones, around three quarters seen once. The sequencing sample was made of memory CD4+ T cells sorted from blood. The sample's subset: CD45RA-negative fraction. These TCRs come from a woman in her twenties or thirties in good health.

The chain has TRBV18 and TRBJ2-3; D is uncertain. Trimming stripped 2 bases from V and 2 bases from J, with 5 bases between. CDR1 and CDR2 (germline): KGHSH, LQKENI. The CDR3 runs to 13 residues. The CDR3 loop reads CASSPALTDTQYF. The DNA of the CDR3 is TGTGCCAGCTCACCAGCCCTCACAGATACGCAGTATTTT.

This clone appeared a single time. The chain employs TRBV20-1 and TRBJ2-7, with D maybe TRBD2 (6 bases). The CDR3 has 11 residues. Germline V gene data show CDR1 as DFQATT and CDR2 as SNEGSKA (reference sequence). The V and J ends lost 3 bases and 12 bases respectively, with 15 bases between them. The CDR3 region has the DNA TGCAGTGCTAGGGATCCCGGGACTCGGTACTTC. Its translation is CSARDPGTRYF.

This chain joins TRBV5-1 and TRBJ2-3; perhaps TRBD1 as D (6 bases). From germline, CDR1 is SGHRS and CDR2 YFSETQ. The CDR3 is 15 amino acids. The V gene lost 0 bases and the J gene lost 0 bases, with 8 bases spanning the gap. The CDR3 loop is CASSLVGASTDTQYF. The CDR3 DNA is TGCGCCAGCAGCTTGGTGGGGGCCAGCACAGATACGCAGTATTTT.

This chain joins TRBV6-5 and TRBJ2-7; no firm D call. Germline lookup yields CDR1 MNHEY and CDR2 SVGAGI. Trimming removed 10 bases at V and 4 bases at J, with 11 bases between. The CDR3 totals 11 residues. As DNA, the CDR3 is TGTGCCACCCTTAGTGGGTACGAGCAGTACTTC. Its protein product is CATLSGYEQYF.

This clone showed up just a few times. V usage is TRBV9 and J usage is TRBJ2-7; maybe TRBD2 (6 bases). CDR1 is SGDLS and CDR2 is YYNGEE in the germline V gene. This CDR3 comprises 15 residues. Trimming cost V 0 bases and J 4 bases, with 14 bases left between them. CDR3 sequence: CASSVAGPGEYEQYF. The CDR3 nucleotides are TGTGCCAGCAGCGTAGCTGGACCGGGGGAGTACGAGCAGTACTTC.

This chain joins TRBV7-9 and TRBJ1-1; D is perhaps TRBD1 (5 bases). V was clipped by 5 bases and J by 5 bases, with 12 bases between them. The CDR3 has 13 amino acids. In germline, CDR1 is SEHNR, CDR2 FQNEAQ (reference sequence). CDR3 in amino acids: CASSPTGGTEAFF. CDR3 nucleotides: TGTGCCAGCAGCCCCACCGGGGGGACTGAAGCTTTCTTT.